Below are 25 T cell receptor beta chains sequenced from a single sample in a study of T cell responses to AZD1222 COVID-19 vaccine. Libraries were prepared by immunoSEQ multiplex PCR; TCRdb keeps only in-frame clonotypes and omits some of them. The table includes 140,000 or so clones, 88% detected once. The source was peripheral blood, collected on day 0 of AZD1222 vaccination. Source of these receptors: an adult in good health.

This rearrangement joins TRBV19 to TRBJ1-6; the D gene is possibly TRBD1 (5 bases). Between the trimmed V and J ends, which lost 5 bases and 9 bases, there was a span of 14 bases. The CDR3 has 14 amino acids. From germline, CDR1 is LNHDA and CDR2 SQIVND (reference sequence). The CDR3 protein is CASSLRGGTSPLHF. The CDR3 nucleotides read TGTGCCAGTAGTCTTAGGGGTGGTACTTCACCCCTCCACTTT.

This CDR3 is CASSSDSSNQPQHF. The CDR3 DNA sequence: TGTGCCAGCAGCTCAGACTCAAGCAATCAGCCCCAGCATTTT. This chain joins TRBV7-9 and TRBJ1-5; no reliable D call. The V and J ends lost 4 bases and 1 base respectively, with 8 bases between them. The CDR3 is made up of 14 amino acids. Per the germline V gene, CDR1 is SEHNR and CDR2 is FQNEAQ (reference sequence). The full variable domain, with the rest looked up from reference TRBV7-9 and TRBJ1-5, is DTGVSQNPRHKITKRGQNVTFRCDPISEHNRLYWYRQTLGQGPEFLTYFQNEAQLEKSRLLSDRFSAERPKGSFSTLEIQRTEQGDSAMYLCASSSDSSNQPQHFGDGTRLSIL.

The chain couples TRBV5-6 to TRBJ2-7; D is unclear. Germline V gene sequence: CDR1 SGHDT, CDR2 YYEEEE. V was pared by 4 bases and J by 6 bases, with 8 bases between. The CDR3 extends over 11 amino acids. In DNA form, the CDR3 reads TGTGCCAGCAGCCAAGGTGGCGAGCAGTACTTC. This codes for CASSQGGEQYF. Using reference TRBV5-6 and TRBJ2-7 for the parts outside the CDR3, the full variable domain is DAGVTQSPTHLIKTRGQQVTLRCSPKSGHDTVSWYQQALGQGPQFIFQYYEEEERQRGNFPDRFSGHQFPNYSSELNVNALLLGDSALYLCASSQGGEQYFGPGTRLTVT.

The chain carries TRBV7-2 and TRBJ2-7, with 13 bases identical to TRBD2. The V and J ends lost 5 bases and 4 bases, in that order; junction bases with no gene match: 5. Germline values: CDR1 SGHTA, CDR2 FQGNSA. The CDR3 runs 15 residues. The CDR3 sequence: CASSQRTSGSYEQYF. Written as DNA, the CDR3 is TGTGCCAGCAGCCAAAGGACTAGCGGGAGTTACGAGCAGTACTTC.

The chain couples TRBV30 to TRBJ2-2; D ambiguous. Germline CDR1 GTSNPN, CDR2 SVGIG (reference sequence). There are 13 residues in the CDR3. V was shortened by 2 bases and J by 8 bases, with 12 bases between the two germline ends. The CDR3 DNA reads TGTGCCTGGAGTCTCGCAGCTAGGGGGGAGCTGTTTTTT. Protein product: CAWSLAARGELFF.

The gene calls are TRBV5-1 and TRBJ1-2; D unclear. CDR1 and CDR2 (germline): SGHRS, YFSETQ. V lost 1 base, J lost 2 bases, and 9 bases lay in between. The CDR3 sequence is 14 residues long. CDR3 DNA: TGCGCCAGCAGCTTGTACCTGGGGAACTATGGCTACACCTTC. Translation gives CASSLYLGNYGYTF.

This chain uses TRBV24-1 with TRBJ1-2; TRBD1 matches 10 bases. The CDR3 spans 14 residues. CDR1 KGHDR and CDR2 SFDVKD come from the germline V gene. V was pared by 5 bases and J by 8 bases, with 7 bases of the junction left unmatched. The DNA of the CDR3 is TGTGCCACCAGTGCCACCGGGACAGGGGTCGGCTACACCTTC. It encodes CATSATGTGVGYTF.

CDR3 protein: CASSTPGTLWGYTF. In nucleotides, the CDR3 is TGTGCCAGCAGCACCCCCGGTACTTTATGGGGCTACACCTTC. The chain uses TRBV7-2 and TRBJ1-2, with D unresolved. Germline CDR1 SGHTA, CDR2 FQGNSA. V lost 5 bases, J lost 8 bases, and 18 bases lay in between. The CDR3 contains 14 residues.

The chain couples TRBV10-3 to TRBJ2-1, with 7 nucleotides matching TRBD1. The ends lost 6 bases at V and 5 bases at J; junction bases unmatched: 4. Germline-derived CDR1 and CDR2 are ENHRY and SYGVKD. The CDR3 spans 13 residues. The CDR3 loop reads CAIRADRDNEQFF. The CDR3 DNA follows: TGTGCCATCAGAGCAGACAGGGACAATGAGCAGTTCTTC.

The rearrangement joins TRBV4-3 to TRBJ1-1, with 10 bases identical to TRBD1. The CDR3 is 20 residues long. From germline, CDR1 is LGHNA and CDR2 YSLEER. The V gene end was trimmed by 0 bases and the J gene end by 7 bases; junction bases not matched to a gene: 20. The chain's CDR3 is CASSQDLGTFAPGQGIEAFF. Here the CDR3 DNA reads TGCGCCAGCAGCCAAGATCTGGGAACTTTCGCTCCGGGACAGGGGATTGAAGCTTTCTTT.

CDR3: CASSPPQSTGPNTEAFF. DNA for the CDR3: TGTGCCAGCAGCCCACCACAATCGACAGGTCCAAACACTGAAGCTTTCTTT. The V and J genes are TRBV7-9 and TRBJ1-1, with TRBD1 as a possible D gene (6 bases). From germline, CDR1 is SEHNR and CDR2 FQNEAQ (reference sequence). V was pared by 5 bases and J by 2 bases, with 21 bases between. This CDR3 has 17 amino acids.

The genes are TRBV15 and TRBJ1-1; 7 bases are a match to TRBD1. The CDR3 consists of 16 residues. Germline-derived CDR1 and CDR2 are LNHNV and YYDKDF (reference sequence). The J segment lost 1 base and the V segment lost 1 base, leaving 6 bases of the junction unmatched. For the CDR3, the DNA is TGTGCCACCAGCAGAGGAGTGACAGGGCCGAACACTGAAGCTTTCTTT. Translation gives CATSRGVTGPNTEAFF.

The CDR3 is CASSYDRGLTNEKLFF. The CDR3 nucleotides read TGTGCCAGCAGTTACGACAGGGGCTTGACTAATGAAAAACTGTTTTTT. The genes are TRBV6-5 and TRBJ1-4, with 8 bases fitting TRBD1. After removal of 2 bases from V and 2 bases from J, the junction contained 4 bases not matched to a gene. CDR3 length: 16 amino acids. Germline loops: CDR1 MNHEY, CDR2 SVGAGI.

V and J are TRBV10-3 and TRBJ2-7; D is ambiguous. Germline CDR1 and CDR2: ENHRY and SYGVKD. With 4 bases removed from V and 3 bases from J, the gap between germline ends came to 13 bases. CDR3 length equals 14 residues. As DNA, the CDR3 is TGTGCCATCAGTGCTTGGCGTGGGAACTACGAGCAGTACTTC. The encoded protein is CAISAWRGNYEQYF.

The gene calls are TRBV6-5 and TRBJ2-7; 8 bases align to TRBD2. The CDR3 length is 12 residues. Germline V gene lookup returns CDR1 MNHEY and CDR2 SVGAGI. Trimming at V came to 4 bases and at J to 6 bases, leaving 2 bases not matched to a gene. Here the CDR3 reads CASSLAGREQYF. CDR3 coding DNA: TGTGCCAGCAGTTTAGCGGGACGCGAGCAGTACTTC.

The CDR3 nucleotides are TGTGCCAGCAGTATTCAGGGCACCGGGGAGCTGTTTTTT. Amino acids: CASSIQGTGELFF. The chain is built from TRBV12-3 or TRBV12-4 and TRBJ2-2; possibly TRBD1 for D (5 bases). Trimming took 5 bases from V and 4 from J, leaving 8 bases between them. The CDR3 extends over 13 amino acids.

The CDR3 coding sequence is TGCGCCAGCAGCTTGTTGTTTGGTAATGAAAAACTGTTTTTT. It encodes CASSLLFGNEKLFF. The chain is built from TRBV5-1 and TRBJ1-4; unclear D gene. V shed 1 base and J shed 4 bases, with 8 bases lying between them. Looked up from germline, CDR1 is SGHRS and CDR2 is YFSETQ. The CDR3 is 14 amino acids.

This chain links TRBV5-6 with TRBJ1-2; weak D call: TRBD1 (5 bases). The CDR3 sequence is 13 residues long. The germline V and J ends were trimmed by 6 bases and 8 bases, with 17 bases remaining between them. Germline-derived CDR1 and CDR2 are SGHDT and YYEEEE. The CDR3 bases are TGTGCCAGCATCTATAGGACAAGCGCGGGCTACACCTTC. Protein: CASIYRTSAGYTF.

This sequence joins TRBV25-1 and TRBJ1-1, with TRBD1 as a possible D gene (5 bases). This CDR3 has 12 amino acids. Germline values: CDR1 MGHDK, CDR2 SYGVNS. Trimming shortened V by 6 bases and J by 9 bases, and 14 bases separated the two germline ends. Here the CDR3 DNA reads TGTGCCAGCAGGGAAACGGGACGACAAGCTTTCTTT. Translated: CASRETGRQAFF.

The gene calls are TRBV9 and TRBJ2-2; perhaps TRBD1 as D (5 bases). The CDR3 covers 13 residues. Germline CDR1 is SGDLS and CDR2 is YYNGEE. The germline V and J ends were trimmed by 0 bases and 10 bases, with 10 bases remaining between them. This CDR3 reads CASSVGLTAELFF. The CDR3 DNA reads TGTGCCAGCAGCGTAGGCCTGACAGCGGAGCTGTTTTTT.

The V and J genes are TRBV7-9 and TRBJ1-2; D is possibly TRBD1 (6 bases). Between the trimmed V and J ends, which lost 2 bases and 4 bases, there was a span of 17 bases. This CDR3 is 16 amino acids long. The V gene's germline CDR1 is SEHNR and CDR2 FQNEAQ (reference sequence). CDR3 sequence: CASSLPFGQQGYGYTF. The CDR3 DNA sequence: TGTGCCAGCAGCTTACCCTTCGGACAGCAAGGCTATGGCTACACCTTC.

CDR3 nucleotides: TGTGCCAGTAGTATCCGCCCCAGGGGCTACGAGCAGTACTTC. This codes for CASSIRPRGYEQYF. V and J are TRBV19 and TRBJ2-7; possibly TRBD1 for D (6 bases). CDR1 and CDR2 (germline): LNHDA, SQIVND (reference sequence). The CDR3 length is 14 residues. Trimming took off 3 bases at V and 3 bases at J, with 12 bases between the two ends.

The V gene is TRBV5-8, the J gene TRBJ2-2; D not certain. The CDR3 extends over 15 amino acids. Trimming removed 0 bases from V and 6 bases from J, with 12 bases in between. Germline loops: CDR1 SGHTS, CDR2 YDEGEE. As DNA, the CDR3 is TGTGCCAGCAGCTTGGTCCGGAGTAAGGCCGGGGAGCTGTTTTTT. Residues: CASSLVRSKAGELFF.

The V call is TRBV10-3, the J call TRBJ2-2; 10 positions match TRBD1. V was clipped by 8 bases and J by 5 bases; unmatched bases: 5. Germline V gene data show CDR1 as ENHRY and CDR2 as SYGVKD. The CDR3 runs to 14 residues. CDR3: CAILRDRGTGELFF. CDR3 coding DNA: TGTGCCATCCTCCGGGACAGGGGTACCGGGGAGCTGTTTTTT.

The chain recombines TRBV7-2 with TRBJ1-4; D uncertain. Trimming pared 5 bases from V and 3 bases from J, leaving 19 bases between. The CDR3 is 17 residues long. Germline loops: CDR1 SGHTA, CDR2 FQGNSA. The CDR3 reads CASSQNGGAGANEKLFF. The CDR3 bases are TGTGCCAGCAGCCAGAACGGAGGTGCCGGGGCTAATGAAAAACTGTTTTTT.